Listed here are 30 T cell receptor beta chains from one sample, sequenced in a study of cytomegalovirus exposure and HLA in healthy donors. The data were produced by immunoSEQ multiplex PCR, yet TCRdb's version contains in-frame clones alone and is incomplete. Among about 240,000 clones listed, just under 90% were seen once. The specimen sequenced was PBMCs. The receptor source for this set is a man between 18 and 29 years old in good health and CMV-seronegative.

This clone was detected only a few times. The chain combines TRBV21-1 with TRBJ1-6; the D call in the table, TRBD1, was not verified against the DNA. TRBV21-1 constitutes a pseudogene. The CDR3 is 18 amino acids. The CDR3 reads CASSKTGTESSYNSPLHF. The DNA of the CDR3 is TGTGCCAGCAGTAAGACAGGGACAGAAAGCTCCTATAATTCACCCCTCCACTTT.

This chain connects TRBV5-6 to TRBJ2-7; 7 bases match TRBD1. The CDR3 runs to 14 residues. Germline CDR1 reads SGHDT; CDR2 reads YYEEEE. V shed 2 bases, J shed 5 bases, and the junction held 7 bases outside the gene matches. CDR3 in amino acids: CASSLQGTIHEQYF. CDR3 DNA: TGTGCCAGCAGCTTACAGGGGACGATACACGAGCAGTACTTC. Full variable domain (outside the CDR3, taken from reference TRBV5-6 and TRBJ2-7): DAGVTQSPTHLIKTRGQQVTLRCSPKSGHDTVSWYQQALGQGPQFIFQYYEEEERQRGNFPDRFSGHQFPNYSSELNVNALLLGDSALYLCASSLQGTIHEQYFGPGTRLTVT.

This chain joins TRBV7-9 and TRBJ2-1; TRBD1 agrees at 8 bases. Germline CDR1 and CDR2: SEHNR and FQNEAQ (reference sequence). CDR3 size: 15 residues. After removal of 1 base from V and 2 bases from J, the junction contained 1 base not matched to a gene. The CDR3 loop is CASSLGQGPYNEQFF. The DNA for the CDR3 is TGTGCCAGCAGCTTAGGACAGGGGCCCTACAATGAGCAGTTCTTC.

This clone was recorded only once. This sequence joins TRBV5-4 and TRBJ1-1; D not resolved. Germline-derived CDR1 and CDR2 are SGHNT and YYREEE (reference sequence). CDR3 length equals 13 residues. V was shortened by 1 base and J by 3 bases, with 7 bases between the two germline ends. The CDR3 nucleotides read TGTGCCAGCAGCTTGTTGGAGGACACTGAAGCTTTCTTT. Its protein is CASSLLEDTEAFF.

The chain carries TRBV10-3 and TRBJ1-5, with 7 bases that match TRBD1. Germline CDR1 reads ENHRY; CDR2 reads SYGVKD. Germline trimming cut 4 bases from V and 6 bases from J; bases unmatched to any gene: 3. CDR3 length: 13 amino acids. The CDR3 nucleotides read TGTGCCATCAGTGGGTCAGGGGGTCAGCCCCAGCATTTT. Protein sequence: CAISGSGGQPQHF.

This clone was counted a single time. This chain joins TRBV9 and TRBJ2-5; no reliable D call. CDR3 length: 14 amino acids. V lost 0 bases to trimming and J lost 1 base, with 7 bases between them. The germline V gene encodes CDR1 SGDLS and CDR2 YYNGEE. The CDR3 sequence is CASSVGFSQETQYF. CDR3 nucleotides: TGTGCCAGCAGCGTAGGGTTCAGCCAAGAGACCCAGTACTTC.

The CDR3 here is CASSSGGYSYNEQFF. The CDR3 coding sequence is TGTGCCAGCAGCTCCGGGGGGTACTCCTACAATGAGCAGTTCTTC. The V call is TRBV4-2, the J call TRBJ2-1, with 7 bases lining up with TRBD2. The CDR3 has 15 residues. Germline V CDR1 and CDR2: LGHNA, YNFKEQ. V was clipped by 5 bases and J by 0 bases; unmatched bases: 4.

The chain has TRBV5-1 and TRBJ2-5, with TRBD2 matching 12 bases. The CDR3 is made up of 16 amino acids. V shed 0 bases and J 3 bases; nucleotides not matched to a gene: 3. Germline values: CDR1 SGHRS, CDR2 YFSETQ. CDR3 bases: TGCGCCAGCAGCTTGGTTCCTAGCGGGAGGGAAGAGACCCAGTACTTC. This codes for CASSLVPSGREETQYF.

In nucleotides, the CDR3 is TGTGCCAGCAGTGAACTAGTGACAACGCAGTATTTT. This gives the protein CASSELVTTQYF. The chain links TRBV28 to TRBJ2-3, with a weak D call TRBD2 (5 bases). Germline V gene data show CDR1 as MDHEN and CDR2 as SYDVKM. Deletions cut 5 bases from V and 9 bases from J, with 12 bases between. This CDR3 spans 12 amino acids.

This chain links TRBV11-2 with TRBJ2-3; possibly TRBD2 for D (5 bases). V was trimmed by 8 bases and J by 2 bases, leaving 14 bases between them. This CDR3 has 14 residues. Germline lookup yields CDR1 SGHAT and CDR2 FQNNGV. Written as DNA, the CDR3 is TGTGCCAGCGCCCTAAGCGGCTACACAGATACGCAGTATTTT. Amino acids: CASALSGYTDTQYF.

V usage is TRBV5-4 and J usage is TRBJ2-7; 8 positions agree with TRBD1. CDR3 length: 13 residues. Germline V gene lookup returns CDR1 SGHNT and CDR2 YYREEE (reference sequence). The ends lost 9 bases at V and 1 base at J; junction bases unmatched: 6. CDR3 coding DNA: TGTGCCACCCACAGGGGGAATTCCTACGAGCAGTACTTC. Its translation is CATHRGNSYEQYF.

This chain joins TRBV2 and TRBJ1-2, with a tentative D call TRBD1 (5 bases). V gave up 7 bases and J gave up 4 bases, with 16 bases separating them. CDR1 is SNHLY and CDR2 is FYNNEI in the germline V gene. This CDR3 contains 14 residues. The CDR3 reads CASNPGTASYGYTF. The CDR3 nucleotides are TGTGCCAGCAACCCCGGGACTGCGAGCTATGGCTACACCTTC.

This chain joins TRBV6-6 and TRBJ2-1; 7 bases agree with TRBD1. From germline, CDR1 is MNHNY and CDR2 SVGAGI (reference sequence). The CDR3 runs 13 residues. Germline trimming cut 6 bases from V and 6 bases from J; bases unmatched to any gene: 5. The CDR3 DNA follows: TGTGCCAGCAGACCGACAGGGAGCAATGAGCAGTTCTTC. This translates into CASRPTGSNEQFF.

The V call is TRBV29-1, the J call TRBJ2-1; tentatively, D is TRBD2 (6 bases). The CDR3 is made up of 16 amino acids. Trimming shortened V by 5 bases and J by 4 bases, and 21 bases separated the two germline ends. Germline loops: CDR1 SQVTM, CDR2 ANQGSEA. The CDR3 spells CSVKSKEGGSYNEQFF. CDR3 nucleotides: TGCAGCGTTAAGTCTAAGGAGGGAGGTTCATACAATGAGCAGTTCTTC.

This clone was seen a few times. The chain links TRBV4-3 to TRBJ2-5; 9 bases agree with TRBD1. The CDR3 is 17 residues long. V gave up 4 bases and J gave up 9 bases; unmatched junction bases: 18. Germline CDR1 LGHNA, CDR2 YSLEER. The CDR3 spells CASSRGRTGAQTSAQYF. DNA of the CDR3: TGCGCCAGCAGCCGGGGCCGGACAGGGGCACAAACCAGTGCCCAGTACTTC.

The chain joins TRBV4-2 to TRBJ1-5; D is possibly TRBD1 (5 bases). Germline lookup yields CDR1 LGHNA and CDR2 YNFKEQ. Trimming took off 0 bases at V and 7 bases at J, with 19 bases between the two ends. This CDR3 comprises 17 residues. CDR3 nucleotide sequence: TGTGCCAGCAGCCAAGAGTACGGGCAGGGTCTGGGGCAGCCCCAGCATTTT. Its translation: CASSQEYGQGLGQPQHF.

The CDR3 is CASSQEISTGRRSNEKLFF. The CDR3 bases are TGCGCCAGCAGCCAAGAAATTTCCACGGGTCGACGGAGTAATGAAAAACTGTTTTTT. The chain recombines TRBV4-1 with TRBJ1-4; D remains ambiguous. Germline CDR1 reads MGHRA; CDR2 reads YSYEKL. The V gene lost 0 bases and the J gene lost 4 bases, with 21 bases spanning the gap. CDR3 length: 19 amino acids.

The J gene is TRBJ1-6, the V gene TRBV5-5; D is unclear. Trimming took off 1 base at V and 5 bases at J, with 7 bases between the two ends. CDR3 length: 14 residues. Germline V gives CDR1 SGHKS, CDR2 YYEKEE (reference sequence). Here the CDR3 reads CASSLWRDNSPLHF. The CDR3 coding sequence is TGTGCCAGCAGCTTGTGGAGGGATAATTCACCCCTCCACTTT.

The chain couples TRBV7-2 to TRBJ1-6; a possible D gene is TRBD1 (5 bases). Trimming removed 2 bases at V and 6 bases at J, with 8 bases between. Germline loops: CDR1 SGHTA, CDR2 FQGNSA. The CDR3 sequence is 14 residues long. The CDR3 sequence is CASSLQGGNSPLHF. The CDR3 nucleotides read TGTGCCAGCAGCTTACAGGGAGGTAATTCACCCCTCCACTTT.

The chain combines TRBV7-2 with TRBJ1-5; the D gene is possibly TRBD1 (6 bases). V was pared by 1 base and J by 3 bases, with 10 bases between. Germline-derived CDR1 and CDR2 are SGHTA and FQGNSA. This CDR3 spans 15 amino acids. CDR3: CASSLVGQNNQPQHF. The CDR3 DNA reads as TGTGCCAGCAGCTTAGTAGGACAGAACAATCAGCCCCAGCATTTT.

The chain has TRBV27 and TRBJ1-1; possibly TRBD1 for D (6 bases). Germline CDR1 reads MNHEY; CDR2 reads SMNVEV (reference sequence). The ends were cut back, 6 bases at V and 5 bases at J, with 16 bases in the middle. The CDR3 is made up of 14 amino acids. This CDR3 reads CASRTHQGFTEAFF. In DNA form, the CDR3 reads TGTGCCAGCAGAACCCATCAGGGGTTTACTGAAGCTTTCTTT.

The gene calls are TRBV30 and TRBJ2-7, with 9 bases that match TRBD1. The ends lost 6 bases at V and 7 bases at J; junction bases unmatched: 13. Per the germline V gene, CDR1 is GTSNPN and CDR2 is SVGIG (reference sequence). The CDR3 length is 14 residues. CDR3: CACEPGQGTKEQYF. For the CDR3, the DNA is TGTGCCTGTGAACCGGGACAGGGTACGAAGGAGCAGTACTTC.

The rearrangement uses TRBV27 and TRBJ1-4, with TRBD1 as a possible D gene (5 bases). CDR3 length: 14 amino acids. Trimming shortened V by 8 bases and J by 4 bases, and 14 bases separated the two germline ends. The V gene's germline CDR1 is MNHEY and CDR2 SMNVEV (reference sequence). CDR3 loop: CASLPGRGNEKLFF. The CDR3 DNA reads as TGTGCCAGCTTACCAGGGAGGGGTAATGAAAAACTGTTTTTT. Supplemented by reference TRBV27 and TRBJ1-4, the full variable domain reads EAQVTQNPRYLITVTGKKLTVTCSQNMNHEYMSWYRQDPGLGLRQIYYSMNVEVTDKGDVPEGYKVSRKEKRNFPLILESPSPNQTSLYFCASLPGRGNEKLFFGSGTQLSVL.

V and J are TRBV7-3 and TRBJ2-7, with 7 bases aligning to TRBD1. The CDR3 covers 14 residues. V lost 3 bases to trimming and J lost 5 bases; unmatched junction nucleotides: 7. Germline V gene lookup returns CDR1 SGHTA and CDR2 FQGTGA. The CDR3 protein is CASSFSTGSDEQYF. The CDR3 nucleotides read TGTGCCAGCAGCTTCTCGACAGGGTCTGACGAGCAGTACTTC.

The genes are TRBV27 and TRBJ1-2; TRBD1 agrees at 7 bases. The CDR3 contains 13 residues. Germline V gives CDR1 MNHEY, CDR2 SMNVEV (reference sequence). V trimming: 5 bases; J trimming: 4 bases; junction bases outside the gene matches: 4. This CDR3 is CASSQDRAYGYTF. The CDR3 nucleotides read TGTGCCAGCAGTCAAGACAGGGCCTATGGCTACACCTTC.

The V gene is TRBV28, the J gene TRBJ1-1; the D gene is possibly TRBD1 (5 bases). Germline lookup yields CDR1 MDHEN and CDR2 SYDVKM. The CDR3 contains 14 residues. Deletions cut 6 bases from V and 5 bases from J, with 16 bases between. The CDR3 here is CASSHQGARTEAFF. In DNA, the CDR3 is TGTGCCAGCAGCCACCAAGGGGCAAGGACTGAAGCTTTCTTT. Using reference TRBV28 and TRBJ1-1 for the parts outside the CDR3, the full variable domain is DVKVTQSSRYLVKRTGEKVFLECVQDMDHENMFWYRQDPGLGLRLIYFSYDVKMKEKGDIPEGYSVSREKKERFSLILESASTNQTSMYLCASSHQGARTEAFFGQGTRLTVV.

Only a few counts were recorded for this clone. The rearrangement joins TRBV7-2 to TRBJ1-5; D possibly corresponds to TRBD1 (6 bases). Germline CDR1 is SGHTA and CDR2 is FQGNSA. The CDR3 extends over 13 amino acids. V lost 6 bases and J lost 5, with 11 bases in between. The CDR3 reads CASRQGLYQPQHF. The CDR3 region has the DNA TGTGCCAGCAGACAGGGTTTGTATCAGCCCCAGCATTTT.

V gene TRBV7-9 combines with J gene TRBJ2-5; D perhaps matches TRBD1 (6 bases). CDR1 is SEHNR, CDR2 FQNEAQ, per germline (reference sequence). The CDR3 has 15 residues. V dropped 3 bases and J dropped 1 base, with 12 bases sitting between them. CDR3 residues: CASSLTMGAQETQYF. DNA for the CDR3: TGTGCCAGCAGCTTGACTATGGGGGCCCAAGAGACCCAGTACTTC.

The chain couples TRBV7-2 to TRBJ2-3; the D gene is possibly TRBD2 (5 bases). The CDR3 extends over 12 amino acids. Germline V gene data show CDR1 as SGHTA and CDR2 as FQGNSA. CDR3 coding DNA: TGTGCGTCGGCAGCGGTTACAGATACGCAGTATTTT. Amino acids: CASAAVTDTQYF.

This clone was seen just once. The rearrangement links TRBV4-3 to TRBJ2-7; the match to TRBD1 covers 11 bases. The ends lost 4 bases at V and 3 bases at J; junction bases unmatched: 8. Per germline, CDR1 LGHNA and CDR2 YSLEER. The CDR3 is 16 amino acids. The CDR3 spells CASSLLTGQGVYEQYF. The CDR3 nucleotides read TGCGCCAGCAGCCTCCTCACGGGACAGGGGGTCTACGAGCAGTACTTC.